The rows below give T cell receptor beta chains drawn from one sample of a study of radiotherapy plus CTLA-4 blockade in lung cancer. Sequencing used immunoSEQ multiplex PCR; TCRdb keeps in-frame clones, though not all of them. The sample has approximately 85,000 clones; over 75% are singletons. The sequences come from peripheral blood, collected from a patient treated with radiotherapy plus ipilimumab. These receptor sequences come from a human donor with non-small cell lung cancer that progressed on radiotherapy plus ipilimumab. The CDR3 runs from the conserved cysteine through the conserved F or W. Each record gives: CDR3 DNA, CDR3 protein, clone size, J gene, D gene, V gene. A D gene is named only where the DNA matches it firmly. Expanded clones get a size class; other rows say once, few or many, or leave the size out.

CDR3nt: TGTGCCAGCAGTGACCCGCAGGGTAAGCAGTACTTC; CDR3aa: CASSDPQGKQYF; abundance: .; j_gene: TRBJ2-7; d_gene: .; v_gene: TRBV2
CDR3nt: TGTGCCAGCAGCGTAGGACTAGCGTTAGAAGATACGCAGTATTTT; CDR3aa: CASSVGLALEDTQYF; abundance: .; j_gene: TRBJ2-3; d_gene: TRBD2; v_gene: TRBV9
CDR3nt: TGCGCCAGCAGCGGACAGGGGAATGGCTACACCTTC; CDR3aa: CASSGQGNGYTF; abundance: .; j_gene: TRBJ1-2; d_gene: TRBD1; v_gene: TRBV5-1
CDR3nt: TGTGCCAGCAGTACGGGGAACTATGGCTACACCTTC; CDR3aa: CASSTGNYGYTF; abundance: .; j_gene: TRBJ1-2; d_gene: .; v_gene: TRBV6-5
CDR3nt: TGTGCCAGCAGCGTAACTAGCGGGACACAAGAGACCCAGTACTTC; CDR3aa: CASSVTSGTQETQYF; abundance: .; j_gene: TRBJ2-5; d_gene: TRBD2; v_gene: TRBV7-2
CDR3nt: TGTGCCAGCAGTTCACTAGCGGGAGTGTACAATGAGCAGTTCTTC; CDR3aa: CASSSLAGVYNEQFF; abundance: .; j_gene: TRBJ2-1; d_gene: TRBD2; v_gene: TRBV6-5
CDR3nt: TGTGCCAGCAACCGCGGGAGCGGGGGAGGGAATGAGCAGTTCTTC; CDR3aa: CASNRGSGGGNEQFF; abundance: .; j_gene: TRBJ2-1; d_gene: TRBD2; v_gene: TRBV5-8
CDR3nt: TGTGCCAGCAGTTACTCCTATGAGCAGTTCTTC; CDR3aa: CASSYSYEQFF; abundance: once; j_gene: TRBJ2-1; d_gene: .; v_gene: TRBV6-6
CDR3nt: TGTGCCAGCAGCTCCCCCGGGACAGTTAACTATGGCTACACCTTC; CDR3aa: CASSSPGTVNYGYTF; abundance: .; j_gene: TRBJ1-2; d_gene: TRBD1; v_gene: TRBV7-8
CDR3nt: TGTGCCAGCAGTGCGACTAGCCTGCGGTACTTC; CDR3aa: CASSATSLRYF; abundance: .; j_gene: TRBJ2-7; d_gene: TRBD2; v_gene: TRBV25-1
CDR3nt: TGTGCCAGCAGTGCCTATGTAGGGTTAATGGAGACCCAGTACTTC; CDR3aa: CASSAYVGLMETQYF; abundance: .; j_gene: TRBJ2-5; d_gene: .; v_gene: TRBV25-1
CDR3nt: TGCGCCAGCAGCCTATCCTACGGTGAGCAGTTCTTC; CDR3aa: CASSLSYGEQFF; abundance: .; j_gene: TRBJ2-1; d_gene: .; v_gene: TRBV4-1
CDR3nt: TGCGCCAGCAGCCAAGAGAGGGCGATAAATCAGCCCCAGCATTTT; CDR3aa: CASSQERAINQPQHF; abundance: .; j_gene: TRBJ1-5; d_gene: .; v_gene: TRBV4-1
CDR3nt: TGCGCCAGCAGCCCCTTACCGACTAGCGGGTCCAAGCAGTACTTC; CDR3aa: CASSPLPTSGSKQYF; abundance: few; j_gene: TRBJ2-7; d_gene: TRBD2; v_gene: TRBV4-1
CDR3nt: TGTGCCAGCCGGGGGAACGGCTTTAGTAATGAAAAACTGTTTTTT; CDR3aa: CASRGNGFSNEKLFF; abundance: .; j_gene: TRBJ1-4; d_gene: .; v_gene: TRBV2
CDR3nt: TGTGCCAGCACCCTCTTTGGGGGGAAGGAGGCTTTCTTT; CDR3aa: CASTLFGGKEAFF; abundance: .; j_gene: TRBJ1-1; d_gene: .; v_gene: TRBV7-2
CDR3nt: TGCGCCAGCAGCCAAGAGCGGGCTTCTGAAGCTTTCTTT; CDR3aa: CASSQERASEAFF; abundance: .; j_gene: TRBJ1-1; d_gene: .; v_gene: TRBV4-3
CDR3nt: TGTGCCAGCTCACCCGATGTTCAGGGTCGAGCTTTCTTT; CDR3aa: CASSPDVQGRAFF; abundance: once; j_gene: TRBJ1-1; d_gene: .; v_gene: TRBV18
CDR3nt: TGTGCCAGCAGTTTTGGACAGGCCAACTATGGCTACACCTTC; CDR3aa: CASSFGQANYGYTF; abundance: .; j_gene: TRBJ1-2; d_gene: TRBD1; v_gene: TRBV27
CDR3nt: TGTGCCTCTGGGGGGTTGCGGGAAAAACTGTTTTTT; CDR3aa: CASGGLREKLFF; abundance: .; j_gene: TRBJ1-4; d_gene: .; v_gene: TRBV10-3
CDR3nt: TGTGCCAGCTCGGGACAGGGGGAGAGCGTAATGAGATCCTACAATGAGCAGTTCTTC; CDR3aa: CASSGQGESVMRSYNEQFF; abundance: .; j_gene: TRBJ2-1; d_gene: TRBD1; v_gene: TRBV18
CDR3nt: TGTGCCAGCTCACCCCAGGGGAAGGGCTTCTCCTACAATGAGCAGTTCTTC; CDR3aa: CASSPQGKGFSYNEQFF; abundance: .; j_gene: TRBJ2-1; d_gene: .; v_gene: TRBV18
CDR3nt: TGTGCCAGTAGTATTTTTAACTATGGCTACACCTTC; CDR3aa: CASSIFNYGYTF; abundance: .; j_gene: TRBJ1-2; d_gene: .; v_gene: TRBV19
CDR3nt: TGTGCCAGCAGTGACAGGGAAGTTGAAAAACTGTTTTTT; CDR3aa: CASSDREVEKLFF; abundance: .; j_gene: TRBJ1-4; d_gene: .; v_gene: TRBV6-4
CDR3nt: TGTGCCAGCAGTGAAGCGCGGGGGGCCCTCTCTGGAAACACCATATATTTT; CDR3aa: CASSEARGALSGNTIYF; abundance: .; j_gene: TRBJ1-3; d_gene: .; v_gene: TRBV6-1
CDR3nt: TGTGCCAGCAGCCCGGACACAAGCTTTGGGTCACCCCTCCACTTT; CDR3aa: CASSPDTSFGSPLHF; abundance: .; j_gene: TRBJ1-6; d_gene: .; v_gene: TRBV5-4
CDR3nt: TGCGCCAGCAGCTTAAAGGGGGCAGGGACCGGGGAGCTGTTTTTT; CDR3aa: CASSLKGAGTGELFF; abundance: .; j_gene: TRBJ2-2; d_gene: TRBD1; v_gene: TRBV5-1
CDR3nt: TGTGCCATCAGTTTTTCCTCCGGGACAGGGTACGAGCAGTACTTC; CDR3aa: CAISFSSGTGYEQYF; abundance: once; j_gene: TRBJ2-7; d_gene: TRBD1; v_gene: TRBV10-3
CDR3nt: TGTGCCAGCAGTAAAGAACAGAATAACTATGGCTACACCTTC; CDR3aa: CASSKEQNNYGYTF; abundance: few; j_gene: TRBJ1-2; d_gene: .; v_gene: TRBV5-4
CDR3nt: TGTGCCAGCTCACCACCGGGACCCGAGAACTATGGCTACACCTTC; CDR3aa: CASSPPGPENYGYTF; abundance: .; j_gene: TRBJ1-2; d_gene: .; v_gene: TRBV18
CDR3nt: TGTGCCAGCAGCTTTCGTGGCCTAGCCAAAAACATTCAGTACTTC; CDR3aa: CASSFRGLAKNIQYF; abundance: once; j_gene: TRBJ2-4; d_gene: .; v_gene: TRBV5-6
CDR3nt: TGCGCCAGCAGGGGGGAGCAGGGCGGAGTGGGGCAGTACTTC; CDR3aa: CASRGEQGGVGQYF; abundance: .; j_gene: TRBJ2-7; d_gene: .; v_gene: TRBV10-1
CDR3nt: TGCAGTGCTAGAGAAGGTGGGTCAGCTTTCTTT; CDR3aa: CSAREGGSAFF; abundance: .; j_gene: TRBJ1-1; d_gene: .; v_gene: TRBV20-1
CDR3nt: TGTGCCAGCTCACCAGCGGGTAGTCAGCCCCAGCATTTT; CDR3aa: CASSPAGSQPQHF; abundance: .; j_gene: TRBJ1-5; d_gene: .; v_gene: TRBV18
CDR3nt: TGCGCCAGCAGCTTGCCGGGGATTGAGCAGTTCTTC; CDR3aa: CASSLPGIEQFF; abundance: .; j_gene: TRBJ2-1; d_gene: .; v_gene: TRBV5-1
CDR3nt: TGTGCCACCAGACCAGGGGGCAAGGTCACTGAAGCTTTCTTT; CDR3aa: CATRPGGKVTEAFF; abundance: once; j_gene: TRBJ1-1; d_gene: TRBD1; v_gene: TRBV15
CDR3nt: TGTGCCAGCAGTTACGGGGCGGGGGGAGTAAACAATGAGCAGTTCTTC; CDR3aa: CASSYGAGGVNNEQFF; abundance: .; j_gene: TRBJ2-1; d_gene: TRBD2; v_gene: TRBV6-6
CDR3nt: TGTGCCAGCAGCCGAAACAGCTTCGAGCAGTACTTC; CDR3aa: CASSRNSFEQYF; abundance: .; j_gene: TRBJ2-7; d_gene: .; v_gene: TRBV6-5
CDR3nt: TGTGCCAGCACTAACCAGAATGGATACACAGATACGCAGTATTTT; CDR3aa: CASTNQNGYTDTQYF; abundance: .; j_gene: TRBJ2-3; d_gene: .; v_gene: TRBV6-5
CDR3nt: TGCGCCAGCAGCCAAGTAACAGGGGGCGATCTGGGGTCACCCCTCCACTTT; CDR3aa: CASSQVTGGDLGSPLHF; abundance: .; j_gene: TRBJ1-6; d_gene: TRBD1; v_gene: TRBV4-3
CDR3nt: TGCGCCAGCAGCTTGGTGGGCAACACCCTAATGAATTCACCCCTCCACTTT; CDR3aa: CASSLVGNTLMNSPLHF; abundance: .; j_gene: TRBJ1-6; d_gene: .; v_gene: TRBV5-1
CDR3nt: TGCGCCAGCAGTGAGCCGCACGGGAACACTGAAGCTTTCTTT; CDR3aa: CASSEPHGNTEAFF; abundance: .; j_gene: TRBJ1-1; d_gene: .; v_gene: TRBV10-1
CDR3nt: TGCGCCAGCAGCTTCCGGAACTCCTACAATGAGCAGTTCTTC; CDR3aa: CASSFRNSYNEQFF; abundance: .; j_gene: TRBJ2-1; d_gene: .; v_gene: TRBV5-1
CDR3nt: TGTGCAAGTCGCAAAAGAACTAGCGGGGGGCCAGATACGCAGTATTTT; CDR3aa: CASRKRTSGGPDTQYF; abundance: .; j_gene: TRBJ2-3; d_gene: .; v_gene: TRBV12-2
CDR3nt: TGCGCCAGCAGCCAAGGACCGGGGACCACTGAAGCTTTCTTT; CDR3aa: CASSQGPGTTEAFF; abundance: .; j_gene: TRBJ1-1; d_gene: .; v_gene: TRBV4-3
CDR3nt: TGTGCCAGCAGCTTACAGGGGGCCTACGAGCAGTACTTC; CDR3aa: CASSLQGAYEQYF; abundance: .; j_gene: TRBJ2-7; d_gene: TRBD1; v_gene: TRBV7-9
CDR3nt: TGTGCCAGTAGTATGCCGTACAGGGGGCCCCTGAGGATTAGTGAGCAGTTCTTC; CDR3aa: CASSMPYRGPLRISEQFF; abundance: .; j_gene: TRBJ2-1; d_gene: TRBD1; v_gene: TRBV19
CDR3nt: TGCGCCAGCAGCCCCCAACAGGGGTGGACTAATGAAAAACTGTTTTTT; CDR3aa: CASSPQQGWTNEKLFF; abundance: once; j_gene: TRBJ1-4; d_gene: TRBD1; v_gene: TRBV4-1
CDR3nt: TGTGCCAGCTCACACACCGGGACAGGGGGCGAGGCAACTAATGAAAAACTGTTTTTT; CDR3aa: CASSHTGTGGEATNEKLFF; abundance: .; j_gene: TRBJ1-4; d_gene: TRBD1; v_gene: TRBV18
CDR3nt: TGCAGCGTTGAAGATCCCCCTCGGCAGTTCTTC; CDR3aa: CSVEDPPRQFF; abundance: few; j_gene: TRBJ2-1; d_gene: .; v_gene: TRBV29-1
CDR3nt: TGCGCCAGCAGCCAAGATATAAGGGGGAACTATGGCTACACCTTC; CDR3aa: CASSQDIRGNYGYTF; abundance: few; j_gene: TRBJ1-2; d_gene: .; v_gene: TRBV4-1
CDR3nt: TGTGCCAGCAGCTTATTCTCAGATACGCAGTATTTT; CDR3aa: CASSLFSDTQYF; abundance: .; j_gene: TRBJ2-3; d_gene: .; v_gene: TRBV7-2
CDR3nt: TGTGCCAGCAGCCCCGGGGCTAGCGGGGGGACGGAGCAGTTCTTC; CDR3aa: CASSPGASGGTEQFF; abundance: .; j_gene: TRBJ2-1; d_gene: TRBD2; v_gene: TRBV7-3
CDR3nt: TGTGCCAGCAGTTTAGACAGGGCTCCCTTGTACGAGCAGTACTTC; CDR3aa: CASSLDRAPLYEQYF; abundance: .; j_gene: TRBJ2-7; d_gene: TRBD1; v_gene: TRBV28
CDR3nt: TGTGCCAGCTCCGAAGGGGGGGTGGGGACTGAAGCTTTCTTT; CDR3aa: CASSEGGVGTEAFF; abundance: .; j_gene: TRBJ1-1; d_gene: .; v_gene: TRBV18
CDR3nt: TGTGCCAGTAGTGGGCAGCACCAAGAGACCCAGTACTTC; CDR3aa: CASSGQHQETQYF; abundance: .; j_gene: TRBJ2-5; d_gene: .; v_gene: TRBV19
CDR3nt: TGCGCCAGCAGCTTGGGTGCAGGGGGTAAAGGGACATACGAGCAGTACTTC; CDR3aa: CASSLGAGGKGTYEQYF; abundance: .; j_gene: TRBJ2-7; d_gene: TRBD1; v_gene: TRBV5-1